The 28 T cell receptor beta chains below come from one sample, sequenced in a study of CD8 T cells in Susac syndrome. An amount of RNA that ranged from 0.5 to 1 ug was reverse transcribed with random hexamers. One entry per CDR3 protein, called by TCRdb with MiXCR from the immunoSEQ multiplex PCR reads. This table has 150,000 or so distinct CDR3 sequences, roughly 94% appearing once. The specimen sequenced was CD4+ T cells from PBMCs. These receptors all stem from a human donor with Susac syndrome.

This rearrangement joins TRBV20-1 to TRBJ2-1; 7 nucleotides align to TRBD1. Per the germline V gene, CDR1 is DFQATT and CDR2 is SNEGSKA (reference sequence). CDR3 length: 16 residues. V trimming: 0 bases; J trimming: 6 bases; junction bases outside the gene matches: 11. The CDR3 spells CSARDQSLPGGNEQFF. CDR3 nucleotide sequence: TGCAGTGCTAGAGATCAGAGCCTCCCAGGGGGCAATGAGCAGTTCTTC.

This clonotype has only one observation. The chain recombines TRBV18 with TRBJ1-4; no clear D gene. Germline CDR1 reads KGHSH; CDR2 reads LQKENI. V lost 3 bases and J lost 7, with 18 bases in between. The CDR3 length is 16 residues. This chain's CDR3 is CASSPRAAVDGEKLFF. The DNA of the CDR3 is TGTGCCAGCTCACCCCGAGCTGCGGTGGATGGTGAAAAACTGTTTTTT.

The genes are TRBV28 and TRBJ1-4, with TRBD1 matching over 7 bases. Germline loops: CDR1 MDHEN, CDR2 SYDVKM. Losses at the gene ends were 5 bases for V and 12 bases for J; bases not matched to a gene: 24. CDR3 length: 18 residues. The DNA for the CDR3 is TGTGCCAGCAGTACTCCTCCCGGGACAGACGAGTCTGGGGGGCAACTGTTTTTT. Residues: CASSTPPGTDESGGQLFF.

The chain carries TRBV3-1 and TRBJ2-1; 7 nucleotides line up with TRBD2. Per germline, CDR1 LGHDT and CDR2 YNNKEL (reference sequence). CDR3 size: 15 residues. The J segment lost 9 bases and the V segment lost 3 bases, leaving 11 bases of the junction unmatched. DNA of the CDR3: TGTGCCAGCAGCCAGGCTGGACTAGGTCAAAGTGAGCAGTTCTTC. Its translation: CASSQAGLGQSEQFF.

The J gene is TRBJ1-5, the V gene TRBV7-2, with a weak D call TRBD1 (5 bases). V was shortened by 4 bases and J by 0 bases, with 10 bases between the two germline ends. The CDR3 covers 15 residues. The germline V gene has CDR1 SGHTA and CDR2 FQGNSA. CDR3 in DNA: TGTGCCAGCAGCTACTCAACAGGTAGCAATCAGCCCCAGCATTTT. It translates to CASSYSTGSNQPQHF.

Only one count was recorded for this clonotype. The chain carries TRBV20-1 and TRBJ2-1; TRBD2 agrees at 14 bases. The germline V gene encodes CDR1 DFQATT and CDR2 SNEGSKA (reference sequence). The CDR3 has 19 residues. V was clipped by 3 bases and J by 9 bases; unmatched bases: 19. The CDR3 sequence is CSARGLGLAGDNYKSEQFF. CDR3 bases: TGCAGTGCTAGGGGCTTGGGACTAGCGGGAGATAACTATAAAAGTGAGCAGTTCTTC.

CDR3 in amino acids: CASSSQRRTNTGELFF. CDR3 DNA sequence: TGTGCCAGCAGTAGCCAGCGGAGAACGAACACCGGGGAGCTGTTTTTT. This chain links TRBV12-3 or TRBV12-4 with TRBJ2-2; D may be TRBD2 (5 bases). Trimming pared 5 bases from V and 0 bases from J, leaving 13 bases between. The CDR3 extends over 16 amino acids.

The chain carries TRBV21-1 and TRBJ2-5. TRBV21-1 has pseudogene status. The CDR3 covers 13 residues. CDR3 protein: CASSKVVVETQYF. The CDR3 DNA follows: TGTGCCAGCAGCAAAGTGGTGGTAGAGACCCAGTACTTC.

The chain couples TRBV12-3 or TRBV12-4 to TRBJ2-1; no reliable D call. The V gene lost 6 bases and the J gene lost 7 bases, with 19 bases spanning the gap. The CDR3 sequence is 15 residues long. CDR3 amino acids: CASRSSGLGLNEQFF. The CDR3 coding sequence is TGTGCCAGCAGATCCTCGGGTCTTGGGTTGAATGAGCAGTTCTTC.

J is TRBJ1-1 and V is TRBV19, with D perhaps matching TRBD1 (5 bases). The CDR3 loop spans 14 amino acids. The germline V gene has CDR1 LNHDA and CDR2 SQIVND (reference sequence). V was pared by 1 base and J by 3 bases, with 9 bases between. The CDR3 is CASSIGGKYTEAFF. For the CDR3, the DNA is TGTGCCAGTAGTATAGGGGGCAAATACACTGAAGCTTTCTTT.

Written as DNA, the CDR3 is TGTGCCTGGAGTCGCGACACTGAAGCTTTCTTT. Encoded protein: CAWSRDTEAFF. The rearrangement joins TRBV30 to TRBJ1-1; D is ambiguous. V lost 2 bases to trimming and J lost 3 bases, with 4 bases between them. This CDR3 has 11 residues. CDR1 and CDR2 (germline): GTSNPN, SVGIG (reference sequence).

The chain recombines TRBV5-4 with TRBJ2-7; D might be TRBD2 (6 bases). Germline CDR1 is SGHNT and CDR2 is YYREEE (reference sequence). V was trimmed by 4 bases and J by 0 bases, leaving 11 bases between them. CDR3 length: 14 amino acids. The CDR3 sequence is CASSIGGYSYEQYF. The CDR3 nucleotides read TGTGCCAGCAGCATCGGGGGTTACTCCTACGAGCAGTACTTC.

The genes are TRBV29-1 and TRBJ1-5; TRBD1 might be the D (6 bases). V lost 5 bases and J lost 5, with 16 bases in between. In germline, CDR1 is SQVTM, CDR2 ANQGSEA. This CDR3 is built from 14 residues. CDR3 sequence: CSVRDTGWYQPQHF. DNA of the CDR3: TGCAGCGTTCGGGACACGGGGTGGTATCAGCCCCAGCATTTT.

This clonotype was counted only a few times. The chain joins TRBV3-1 to TRBJ1-1, with a tentative D call TRBD1 (5 bases). Germline CDR1 LGHDT, CDR2 YNNKEL (reference sequence). V lost 4 bases, J lost 1 base, and 10 bases lay in between. The CDR3 totals 14 residues. DNA for the CDR3: TGTGCCAGCAGCCGAGGGACCGGGAACACTGAAGCTTTCTTT. Translating it yields CASSRGTGNTEAFF.

CDR3 sequence: CSASIADYGYTF. The CDR3 DNA reads TGCAGTGCGAGCATCGCGGACTATGGCTACACCTTC. This chain joins TRBV20-1 and TRBJ1-2; no reliable D call. Trimming removed 6 bases from V and 3 bases from J, with 11 bases in between. The CDR3 covers 12 residues. CDR1 DFQATT and CDR2 SNEGSKA come from the germline V gene (reference sequence).

The V call is TRBV10-3, the J call TRBJ2-5; D unclear. The CDR3 has 16 amino acids. Germline assignment: CDR1 ENHRY and CDR2 SYGVKD. With 2 bases removed from V and 4 bases from J, the gap between germline ends came to 17 bases. The CDR3 reads CAISENMALMPETQYF. The CDR3 nucleotides are TGTGCCATCAGTGAGAATATGGCCTTAATGCCAGAGACCCAGTACTTC.

The gene calls are TRBV20-1 and TRBJ1-3; no definite D call. V was cut by 1 base and J by 16 bases, with 14 bases left in between. The CDR3 consists of 11 residues. CDR1 is DFQATT and CDR2 is SNEGSKA in the germline V gene (reference sequence). This chain's CDR3 is CSARGGTIYYF. The CDR3 bases are TGCAGTGCTAGAGGCGGCACCATATATTATTTT.

The genes are TRBV11-3 and TRBJ2-1; TRBD2 agrees at 11 bases. CDR3 size: 16 residues. V lost 3 bases, J lost 8 bases, and 9 bases stayed unmatched. The germline V gene encodes CDR1 SGHNT and CDR2 YENEEA. The CDR3 loop is CASSLTGLADGDEQFF. DNA for the CDR3: TGTGCCAGCAGCTTGACGGGACTAGCGGACGGGGATGAGCAGTTCTTC.

The V call is TRBV14, the J call TRBJ2-1; 8 bases match TRBD1. V shed 7 bases, J shed 3 bases, and the junction held 2 bases outside the gene matches. This CDR3 comprises 13 residues. From germline, CDR1 is SGHDN and CDR2 FVKESK. The CDR3 DNA reads as TGTGCCAGCAAGGGACAGGTCTACAATGAGCAGTTCTTC. Translation: CASKGQVYNEQFF. The full variable domain, in which reference TRBV14 and TRBJ2-1 provide the parts outside the CDR3, is EAGVTQFPSHSVIEKGQTVTLRCDPISGHDNLYWYRRVMGKEIKFLLHFVKESKQDESGMPNNRFLAERTGGTYSTLKVQPAELEDSGVYFCASKGQVYNEQFFGPGTRLTVL.

The chain is built from TRBV2 and TRBJ2-7; TRBD1 or TRBD2 may be the D gene (7 bases each). Germline CDR1 is SNHLY and CDR2 is FYNNEI. The CDR3 has 13 amino acids. The V and J ends lost 11 bases and 7 bases respectively, with 21 bases between them. DNA for the CDR3: TGTGCCGGCGGGGGACAGCTTGGGGCGGAGCAGTACTTC. Translating gives CAGGGQLGAEQYF.

The chain recombines TRBV29-1 with TRBJ2-5; no clear D gene. Trimming took off 6 bases at V and 2 bases at J, with 10 bases between the two ends. CDR1 and CDR2 (germline): SQVTM, ANQGSEA. The CDR3 totals 12 residues. CDR3 bases: TGCAGCGTGGCCGGGCAGCAAGAGACCCAGTACTTC. Translation gives CSVAGQQETQYF.

V usage is TRBV30 and J usage is TRBJ1-1; D remains ambiguous. The germline V gene has CDR1 GTSNPN and CDR2 SVGIG (reference sequence). The CDR3 contains 16 residues. The V gene lost 0 bases and the J gene lost 1 base, with 15 bases spanning the gap. This chain's CDR3 is CAWSVRTGRRNTEAFF. The CDR3 DNA reads as TGTGCCTGGAGTGTACGAACGGGCAGAAGGAACACTGAAGCTTTCTTT.

The rearrangement uses TRBV5-1 and TRBJ2-1; TRBD1 might be the D (5 bases). The germline V and J ends were trimmed by 4 bases and 10 bases, with 18 bases remaining between them. In germline, CDR1 is SGHRS, CDR2 YFSETQ. The CDR3 has 14 residues. The CDR3 loop is CASSQGAGGIEQFF. CDR3 nucleotides: TGCGCCAGCAGCCAAGGGGCCGGTGGGATAGAGCAGTTCTTC.

The rearrangement uses TRBV30 and TRBJ2-6; D uncertain. Trimming left V 5 bases short and J 1 base short, with 9 bases between. The CDR3 sequence is 14 residues long. Germline CDR1 and CDR2: GTSNPN and SVGIG (reference sequence). CDR3 sequence reads: CAWLFGSGANVLTF. The CDR3 coding sequence is TGTGCCTGGCTCTTCGGTTCTGGGGCCAACGTCCTGACTTTC. Together with reference TRBV30 and TRBJ2-6, the CDR3 gives the full variable domain: SQTIHQWPATLVQPVGSPLSLECTVEGTSNPNLYWYRQAAGRGLQLLFYSVGIGQISSEVPQNLSASRPQDRQFILSSKKLLLSDSGFYLCAWLFGSGANVLTFGAGSRLTVL.

V and J are TRBV20-1 and TRBJ1-4; D unclear. Trimming left V 5 bases short and J 8 bases short, with 9 bases between. Germline loops: CDR1 DFQATT, CDR2 SNEGSKA (reference sequence). The CDR3 spans 11 residues. CDR3: CSAPKQEKLFF. For the CDR3, the DNA is TGCAGTGCTCCCAAACAAGAAAAACTGTTTTTT.

The chain joins TRBV20-1 to TRBJ2-1, with 7 positions matching TRBD2. After removal of 4 bases from V and 6 bases from J, the junction contained 12 bases not matched to a gene. Germline V lookup: CDR1 DFQATT, CDR2 SNEGSKA (reference sequence). The CDR3 spans 15 residues. The CDR3 region has the DNA TGCAGTGCTACTCGCGGGAGAGGCAGACTCAATGAGCAGTTCTTC. Translation: CSATRGRGRLNEQFF.

The chain joins TRBV25-1 to TRBJ2-1, with TRBD2 matching 9 bases. The junction had 3 bases not matched to a gene; V was cut back by 7 bases and J by 5 bases. The CDR3 length is 13 residues. The V gene's germline CDR1 is MGHDK and CDR2 SYGVNS. CDR3 residues: CASTLAGHNEQFF. DNA of the CDR3: TGTGCCAGCACACTAGCGGGCCACAATGAGCAGTTCTTC.

This chain joins TRBV12-3 or TRBV12-4 and TRBJ1-4; D is possibly TRBD1 (5 bases). Trimming took 8 bases from V and 7 from J, leaving 20 bases between them. CDR3 length: 15 residues. The CDR3 sequence is CASLRWGKKGEKLFF. The CDR3 region has the DNA TGTGCCAGCCTCCGGTGGGGGAAGAAAGGTGAAAAACTGTTTTTT.